This T cell receptor (beta chain) was documented in a study of blood T cell repertoires in COVID-19. Looking at the study overall: Spain, Italy and the United States supplied samples that represented acute and convalescent COVID-19.

Generated by immunoSEQ multiplex PCR, the TCRdb table keeps only in-frame clones and is missing some. The sample yields over 110,000 clones, more than 75% seen once. Only a few counts were recorded for this clone. With V trimmed by 4 bases and J by 2 bases, 11 bases remained unmatched. The CDR3 has 17 amino acids. Germline CDR1 reads SGHVS; CDR2 reads FNYEAQ. Participants spanned ages about 18 to 90 years and resided in 24 US areas. The sample consisted of PBMCs or T cells enriched from blood (not recorded which). The source of this sequence is a man in his fifties or sixties who had recovered from COVID-19. V and J are TRBV7-6 and TRBJ1-3, with 7 positions matching TRBD1. CDR3 in DNA: TGTGCCAGCAGCTGGACCCAAAGGGGGCAAGCTGGAAACACCATATATTTT. This codes for CASSWTQRGQAGNTIYF.